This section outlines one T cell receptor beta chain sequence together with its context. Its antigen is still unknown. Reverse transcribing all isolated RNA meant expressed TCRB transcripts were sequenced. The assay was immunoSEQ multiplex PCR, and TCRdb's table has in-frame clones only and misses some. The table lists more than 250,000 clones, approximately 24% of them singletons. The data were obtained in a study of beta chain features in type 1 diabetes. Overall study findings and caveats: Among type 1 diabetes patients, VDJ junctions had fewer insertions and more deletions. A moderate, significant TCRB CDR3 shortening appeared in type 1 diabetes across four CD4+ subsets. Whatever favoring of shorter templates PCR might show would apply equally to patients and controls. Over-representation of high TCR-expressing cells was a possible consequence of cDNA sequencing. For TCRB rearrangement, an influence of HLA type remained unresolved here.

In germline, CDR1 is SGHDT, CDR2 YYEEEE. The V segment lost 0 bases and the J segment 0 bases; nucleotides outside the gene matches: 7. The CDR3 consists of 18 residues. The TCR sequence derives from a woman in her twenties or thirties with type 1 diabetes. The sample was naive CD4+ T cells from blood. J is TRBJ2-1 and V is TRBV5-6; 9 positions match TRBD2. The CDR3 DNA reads TGTGCCAGCAGCTTGGGGCTAGCGGGATGGAGCTCCTACAATGAGCAGTTCTTC. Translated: CASSLGLAGWSSYNEQFF.